Below, 4 T cell receptor beta chains from the same sample are listed, as sequenced in a study of blood T cell repertoires in COVID-19. Using immunoSEQ multiplex PCR, the repertoire was profiled, and TCRdb retains in-frame clones only, with some absent. The data contain over 250,000 clones, 65% to 90% of them singletons. The sequenced sample was peripheral blood. The receptor set was obtained from a human donor in a cohort sampled during active COVID-19.

This chain uses TRBV9 with TRBJ1-2; D may be TRBD1 (6 bases). From germline, CDR1 is SGDLS and CDR2 YYNGEE. The V and J ends lost 7 bases and 2 bases respectively, with 15 bases between them. The CDR3 has 14 amino acids. CDR3 sequence (DNA): TGTGCCAGCCCACCGGGACACGAAAACTATGGCTACACCTTC. This sequence encodes CASPPGHENYGYTF. The whole variable domain, remainder taken from reference TRBV9 and TRBJ1-2, is DSGVTQTPKHLITATGQRVTLRCSPRSGDLSVYWYQQSLDQGLQFLIQYYNGEERAKGNILERFSAQQFPDLHSELNLSSLELGDSALYFCASPPGHENYGYTFGSGTRLTVV.

The chain has TRBV11-2 and TRBJ2-1; D might be TRBD2 (6 bases). The CDR3 consists of 12 residues. Germline V CDR1 and CDR2: SGHAT, FQNNGV. Trimming removed 7 bases at V and 14 bases at J, with 18 bases between. Here the CDR3 reads CASTRGGRGKFF. In nucleotides, the CDR3 is TGTGCCAGCACCCGAGGCGGCCGCGGGAAGTTCTTC.

The chain is built from TRBV11-2 and TRBJ1-2, with D perhaps TRBD1 (6 bases). V dropped 5 bases and J dropped 4 bases, with 20 bases sitting between them. Germline V gene lookup returns CDR1 SGHAT and CDR2 FQNNGV. The CDR3 consists of 16 residues. DNA for the CDR3: TGTGCCAGCAGCCCACAGGGTGAAGCTAAAAGCTATGGCTACACCTTC. It specifies CASSPQGEAKSYGYTF.

This chain links TRBV28 with TRBJ2-5; TRBD1 agrees at 7 bases. The CDR3 is 15 amino acids. The germline V gene encodes CDR1 MDHEN and CDR2 SYDVKM. J gave up 2 bases and V 1 base, and 4 bases lay outside the gene matches. The CDR3 DNA reads as TGTGCCAGCAGTTTATCCCCGGGACAGCAAGAGACCCAGTACTTC. This translates into CASSLSPGQQETQYF.